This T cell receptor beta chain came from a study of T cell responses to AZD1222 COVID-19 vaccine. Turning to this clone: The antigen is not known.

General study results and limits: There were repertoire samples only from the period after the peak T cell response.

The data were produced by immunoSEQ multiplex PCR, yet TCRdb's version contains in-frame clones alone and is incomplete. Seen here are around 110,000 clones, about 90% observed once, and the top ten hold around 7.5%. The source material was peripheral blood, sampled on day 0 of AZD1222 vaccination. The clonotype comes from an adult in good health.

CDR3 residues: CASSELGGPRYGYTF. The CDR3 DNA follows: TGTGCCAGCAGTGAATTAGGGGGCCCGAGGTATGGCTACACCTTC. The chain combines TRBV6-1 with TRBJ1-2; 7 bases match TRBD1. In germline, CDR1 is MNHNS, CDR2 SASEGT. This CDR3 is built from 15 residues. V lost 2 bases to trimming and J lost 5 bases; unmatched junction nucleotides: 8.